These 25 T cell receptor beta chains share one sample of origin, sequenced in a study of blood T cell repertoires in COVID-19. Clones were read by immunoSEQ multiplex PCR, and TCRdb kept only the in-frame ones, dropping some. The table has 200,000 or so clones, 80% to 90% seen once; the top ten hold about 3.5%. Sequencing input: PBMCs or T cells enriched from blood (not recorded which). The receptor source for this set is a woman in her thirties who had been exposed to COVID-19.

The V call is TRBV9, the J call TRBJ1-5; TRBD1 matches 12 bases. The germline V gene has CDR1 SGDLS and CDR2 YYNGEE. There are 15 residues in the CDR3. J lost 4 bases, V lost 3 bases, and 2 bases had no gene match. The CDR3 sequence is CASSAGQGANQPQHF. In DNA, the CDR3 is TGTGCCAGCAGCGCGGGACAGGGGGCAAATCAGCCCCAGCATTTT. Full variable domain (outside the CDR3, taken from reference TRBV9 and TRBJ1-5): DSGVTQTPKHLITATGQRVTLRCSPRSGDLSVYWYQQSLDQGLQFLIQYYNGEERAKGNILERFSAQQFPDLHSELNLSSLELGDSALYFCASSAGQGANQPQHFGDGTRLSIL.

The V call is TRBV27, the J call TRBJ2-7, with TRBD1 identical over 7 bases. With 6 bases clipped from V and 0 bases from J, the junction kept 5 bases outside the gene matches. This CDR3 has 14 residues. CDR1 is MNHEY and CDR2 is SMNVEV in the germline V gene (reference sequence). In nucleotides, the CDR3 is TGTGCCAGCAGGCCAGGGGGTCCCTCCTACGAGCAGTACTTC. Translating it yields CASRPGGPSYEQYF.

The chain couples TRBV4-1 to TRBJ2-3; D gene uncertain. Per the germline V gene, CDR1 is MGHRA and CDR2 is YSYEKL. This CDR3 is built from 12 residues. Trimming removed 1 base from V and 4 bases from J, with 3 bases in between. CDR3 coding DNA: TGCGCCAGCAGCCAAGCGTCAGATACGCAGTATTTT. Translation: CASSQASDTQYF.

V and J are TRBV29-1 and TRBJ1-4; unclear D gene. V lost 4 bases and J 7 bases, leaving 10 bases between the germline ends. This CDR3 is built from 12 residues. CDR1 and CDR2 (germline): SQVTM, ANQGSEA. CDR3 in amino acids: CSVAPSREKLFF. The CDR3 bases are TGCAGCGTTGCCCCAAGCCGTGAAAAACTGTTTTTT.

The chain has TRBV11-1 and TRBJ2-7; 8 positions match TRBD1. Germline values: CDR1 SGHAT, CDR2 FQDESV (reference sequence). V was clipped by 1 base and J by 0 bases; unmatched bases: 2. The CDR3 contains 15 residues. CDR3 nucleotide sequence: TGTGCCAGCAGCTTAGGGGACAGGCGCTCCTACGAGCAGTACTTC. This gives the protein CASSLGDRRSYEQYF.

V usage is TRBV6-5 and J usage is TRBJ2-5, with TRBD2 as a possible D gene (6 bases). Germline CDR1 and CDR2: MNHEY and SVGAGI. The germline V and J ends were trimmed by 3 bases and 4 bases, with 9 bases remaining between them. The CDR3 totals 13 residues. The CDR3 spells CASSYRRGETQYF. CDR3 DNA: TGTGCCAGCAGTTATAGGAGGGGAGAGACCCAGTACTTC.

This clone was recorded only once. The J gene is TRBJ2-1, the V gene TRBV4-1; 7 nucleotides line up with TRBD2. This CDR3 contains 12 residues. Germline loops: CDR1 MGHRA, CDR2 YSYEKL. Unmatched junction bases numbered 7, after V lost 5 bases and J lost 12 bases. The CDR3 sequence is CASSRDYEGQFF. The CDR3 DNA is TGCGCCAGCAGCAGGGACTACGAAGGGCAGTTCTTC.

The chain has TRBV4-1 and TRBJ1-1; TRBD1 might be the D (5 bases). V lost 1 base to trimming and J lost 3 bases, with 12 bases between them. The CDR3 consists of 15 residues. The germline CDR1 and CDR2 sequences are MGHRA and YSYEKL. The CDR3 sequence is CASSQAAGPYTEAFF. The CDR3 DNA sequence: TGCGCCAGCAGCCAAGCGGCGGGACCCTACACTGAAGCTTTCTTT.

This clone was detected a few times. The J gene is TRBJ1-2, the V gene TRBV27; tentative D call: TRBD1 (6 bases). CDR1 and CDR2 (germline): MNHEY, SMNVEV (reference sequence). With 6 bases removed from V and 6 bases from J, the gap between germline ends came to 20 bases. CDR3 length equals 15 residues. The CDR3 DNA is TGTGCCAGCAGGTCCCGGGGGGGCGGGTTTGATGGCTACACCTTC. It codes for CASRSRGGGFDGYTF.

This chain connects TRBV6-5 to TRBJ2-5; 7 bases match TRBD2. This CDR3 contains 14 residues. Germline assignment: CDR1 MNHEY and CDR2 SVGAGI. V was pared by 5 bases and J by 3 bases, with 6 bases of the junction left unmatched. CDR3 DNA sequence: TGTGCCAGCAGTAACCTCGCGGGAGAAGAGACCCAGTACTTC. It translates to CASSNLAGEETQYF.

This clone was seen more than once but under ten times. The chain combines TRBV4-1 with TRBJ1-6; unclear D gene. The CDR3 contains 13 residues. Germline loops: CDR1 MGHRA, CDR2 YSYEKL. The V end lost 2 bases, the J end lost 6 bases, and 5 bases lay between the germline ends. The chain's CDR3 is CASSQLFNSPLHF. DNA for the CDR3: TGCGCCAGCAGCCAACTCTTTAATTCACCCCTCCACTTT.

The chain is built from TRBV27 and TRBJ2-1, with TRBD2 identical over 16 bases. The ends lost 5 bases at V and 4 bases at J; junction bases unmatched: 8. Germline V gene data show CDR1 as MNHEY and CDR2 as SMNVEV (reference sequence). This CDR3 has 18 residues. CDR3 sequence: CASSTGLAGGPFYNEQFF. DNA for the CDR3: TGTGCCAGCAGTACGGGACTAGCGGGAGGGCCGTTTTACAATGAGCAGTTCTTC.

This clone came up once. The chain employs TRBV15 and TRBJ1-3; 10 bases map to TRBD1. CDR3 length: 17 amino acids. V shed 2 bases and J 4 bases; nucleotides not matched to a gene: 8. Germline V gives CDR1 LNHNV, CDR2 YYDKDF (reference sequence). CDR3 bases: TGTGCCACCAGCAGAATCCGAGACAGGGGGCAAGGAAACACCATATATTTT. Amino acid sequence: CATSRIRDRGQGNTIYF.

The chain is built from TRBV28 and TRBJ1-5, with D uncertain. The CDR3 has 13 residues. Between the trimmed V and J ends, which lost 11 bases and 3 bases, there was a span of 14 bases. Germline lookup yields CDR1 MDHEN and CDR2 SYDVKM. CDR3 sequence reads: CAGRGNINQPQHF. The CDR3 DNA sequence: TGTGCCGGGCGGGGTAATATCAATCAGCCCCAGCATTTT.

The table lists this clone with a count of one. The rearrangement links TRBV9 to TRBJ2-7, with 7 bases aligning to TRBD2. The CDR3 runs 13 residues. V shed 3 bases and J 6 bases; nucleotides not matched to a gene: 6. Germline loops: CDR1 SGDLS, CDR2 YYNGEE. The DNA for the CDR3 is TGTGCCAGCAGCGAAAGCCCGGGGGGCGAGCAGTACTTC. Translation: CASSESPGGEQYF.

V usage is TRBV3-1 (or the pseudogene TRBV3-2) and J usage is TRBJ1-5; 7 nucleotides align to TRBD1. Trimming at V came to 4 bases and at J to 7 bases, leaving 10 bases not matched to a gene. CDR3 length equals 15 residues. The germline CDR1 and CDR2 sequences are LGHDT and YNNKEL (reference sequence). The CDR3 DNA reads as TGTGCCAGCAGCCGGAACAGGGGATCGGAGCAGCCCCAGCATTTT. Translating it yields CASSRNRGSEQPQHF.

The chain uses TRBV6-2 or TRBV6-3 and TRBJ1-3; TRBD1 might be the D (5 bases). CDR1 and CDR2 (germline): MNHEY, SVGEGT. This CDR3 region has 17 residues. With 0 bases removed from V and 2 bases from J, the gap between germline ends came to 14 bases. CDR3 amino acids: CASSYSAPAGPGNTIYF. DNA for the CDR3: TGTGCCAGCAGTTACTCCGCCCCAGCGGGACCTGGAAACACCATATATTTT.

The rearrangement links TRBV12-5 to TRBJ2-7; TRBD1 matches 10 bases. The CDR3 sequence is 14 residues long. V dropped 4 bases and J dropped 7; count of bases not matched to a gene: 7. Germline V CDR1 and CDR2: LGHNT, FRNRAP. CDR3 sequence (DNA): TGTGCTAGTGGTTGGTCAGGGACAGGGGATGAGCAGTACTTC. Amino acid sequence: CASGWSGTGDEQYF.

The chain has TRBV11-2 and TRBJ2-5, with TRBD2 identical over 7 bases. V lost 5 bases and J lost 0; bases outside the gene matches: 9. Germline CDR1 and CDR2: SGHAT and FQNNGV. The CDR3 extends over 16 amino acids. The CDR3 is CASSPRWGGYQETQYF. The CDR3 nucleotides are TGTGCCAGCAGCCCCCGATGGGGGGGTTACCAAGAGACCCAGTACTTC.

The chain employs TRBV28 and TRBJ1-2, with D perhaps matching TRBD1 (5 bases). The CDR3 runs 14 residues. Germline CDR1 and CDR2: MDHEN and SYDVKM. Between the trimmed V and J ends, which lost 2 bases and 8 bases, there was a span of 15 bases. The CDR3 DNA follows: TGTGCCAGCAGTTTAGGGGCCGCAGGGCACGGCTACACCTTC. Its protein is CASSLGAAGHGYTF.

The chain links TRBV5-1 to TRBJ2-6; possible D gene TRBD1, 5 bases. The germline V and J ends were trimmed by 2 bases and 4 bases, with 13 bases remaining between them. The length of the CDR3 is 16 residues. CDR1 SGHRS and CDR2 YFSETQ come from the germline V gene. The CDR3 DNA is TGCGCCAGCAGCTTACAGGCGTCGTTCGGGGCCAACGTCCTGACTTTC. Its protein product is CASSLQASFGANVLTF.

Only one count was recorded for this clone. The chain is built from TRBV3-1 (or the pseudogene TRBV3-2) and TRBJ2-7; tentative D call: TRBD2 (6 bases). The CDR3 has 15 residues. Trimming took 1 base from V and 4 from J, leaving 14 bases between them. Germline V gene data show CDR1 as LGHDT and CDR2 as YNNKEL (reference sequence). The CDR3 DNA reads TGTGCCAGCAGCCAAGGTCCTGGACTAAAATACGAGCAGTACTTC. Translation gives CASSQGPGLKYEQYF.

CDR3 loop: CASSPRAAASGGHEQFF. In nucleotides, the CDR3 is TGTGCCAGCAGCCCGAGGGCGGCGGCTAGCGGGGGCCATGAGCAGTTCTTC. V usage is TRBV7-3 and J usage is TRBJ2-1, with 10 bases identical to TRBD2. Germline trimming cut 5 bases from V and 8 bases from J; bases unmatched to any gene: 15. The CDR3 loop spans 17 amino acids. CDR1 SGHTA and CDR2 FQGTGA come from the germline V gene.

The V call is TRBV9, the J call TRBJ2-7, with a possible D match to TRBD2 (6 bases). CDR1 and CDR2 (germline): SGDLS, YYNGEE. The V end was cut by 0 bases, the J end by 2 bases, with 12 bases between. The CDR3 loop spans 15 amino acids. The CDR3 bases are TGTGCCAGCAGCGTAGGGCCTAGCGAGACCTACGAGCAGTACTTC. Translated, it gives CASSVGPSETYEQYF.

This chain connects TRBV6-5 to TRBJ2-7; 7 bases fit TRBD2. V was clipped by 8 bases and J by 0 bases; unmatched bases: 7. The CDR3 has 14 residues. In germline, CDR1 is MNHEY, CDR2 SVGAGI. This CDR3 is CASEHGDYSYEQYF. CDR3 sequence (DNA): TGTGCCAGCGAACATGGGGACTACTCCTACGAGCAGTACTTC.